This passage covers 30 T cell receptor beta chains from one sample sequenced in a study of cytomegalovirus exposure and HLA in healthy donors. Vbeta (60) and Jbeta (13) primers were used in the PCR. Assay used: immunoSEQ multiplex PCR; TCRdb lists only in-frame clones, some missing. The data contain over 85,000 clones, around 81% of them singletons. The sequenced sample consisted of PBMCs. All receptors come from a man younger than 45 in good health and CMV-seronegative.

V gene TRBV2 combines with J gene TRBJ1-3; D is ambiguous. Germline V CDR1 and CDR2: SNHLY, FYNNEI. There are 16 residues in the CDR3. Between the trimmed V and J ends, which lost 7 bases and 4 bases, there was a span of 20 bases. DNA for the CDR3: TGTGCCAGCATCGGAGGACCCACTAGGCGCGGAAACACCATATATTTT. It translates to CASIGGPTRRGNTIYF.

The chain employs TRBV2 and TRBJ2-1, with D unclear. Germline V CDR1 and CDR2: SNHLY, FYNNEI. The CDR3 is 16 residues long. Trimming pared 0 bases from V and 0 bases from J, leaving 9 bases between. In DNA, the CDR3 is TGTGCCAGCAGTGAAGCGCGCAGGCCCTCCTACAATGAGCAGTTCTTC. This translates into CASSEARRPSYNEQFF.

The chain joins TRBV23-1 to TRBJ2-5; 7 bases are a match to TRBD1. TRBV23-1 is given ORF status, its function remaining uncertain. This CDR3 region has 20 residues. The V gene end was trimmed by 5 bases and the J gene end by 0 bases; junction bases not matched to a gene: 21. The CDR3 region has the DNA TGCGCCAGCAGTTCCGACAGGGTAGAGGGTGGCGAACCGTACCAAGAGACCCAGTACTTC. Its translation is CASSSDRVEGGEPYQETQYF.

Only a few counts were recorded for this clone. DNA for the CDR3: TGTGCCAGCAGTTCCAGGACTAGCGAGCAGTACTTC. Protein product: CASSSRTSEQYF. The chain combines TRBV27 with TRBJ2-7; 7 bases agree with TRBD2. The CDR3 has 12 residues. Germline V gene lookup returns CDR1 MNHEY and CDR2 SMNVEV (reference sequence). V shed 4 bases, J shed 6 bases, and the junction held 3 bases outside the gene matches.

The chain has TRBV9 and TRBJ2-1; 8 nucleotides match TRBD2. CDR3 length equals 15 residues. Unmatched junction bases numbered 3, after V lost 0 bases and J lost 4 bases. Germline lookup yields CDR1 SGDLS and CDR2 YYNGEE. For the CDR3, the DNA is TGTGCCAGCAGCGTAGCGGGGGGGAATTACAATGAGCAGTTCTTC. Translated, it gives CASSVAGGNYNEQFF.

This rearrangement joins TRBV5-4 to TRBJ1-5; no definite D call. Per the germline V gene, CDR1 is SGHNT and CDR2 is YYREEE (reference sequence). Trimming shortened V by 5 bases and J by 0 bases, and 12 bases separated the two germline ends. CDR3 length: 15 residues. As DNA, the CDR3 is TGTGCCAGCAGGCCCGAGCCCTATAGCAATCAGCCCCAGCATTTT. Protein: CASRPEPYSNQPQHF.

This clone has just one count. The V and J genes are TRBV7-2 and TRBJ1-5; D is unclear. The ends were cut back, 5 bases at V and 2 bases at J, with 10 bases in the middle. The CDR3 totals 14 residues. CDR1 is SGHTA, CDR2 FQGNSA, per germline. The CDR3 coding sequence is TGTGCCAGCAGCCCCGGGTTCGGCAATCAGCCCCAGCATTTT. Encoded protein: CASSPGFGNQPQHF.

The V and J genes are TRBV19 and TRBJ1-2; D is perhaps TRBD1 (5 bases). Germline loops: CDR1 LNHDA, CDR2 SQIVND (reference sequence). V lost 3 bases and J 6 bases, leaving 14 bases between the germline ends. This CDR3 has 14 residues. The CDR3 loop is CASSMSGQRDGYTF. The CDR3, as DNA: TGTGCCAGTAGTATGTCAGGGCAGCGGGATGGCTACACCTTC. Combining the CDR3 with reference TRBV19 and TRBJ1-2 gives the whole variable domain DGGITQSPKYLFRKEGQNVTLSCEQNLNHDAMYWYRQDPGQGLRLIYYSQIVNDFQKGDIAEGYSVSREKKESFPLTVTSAQKNPTAFYLCASSMSGQRDGYTFGSGTRLTVV.

As regards this clone: An end of the junction differs from the germline gene, which may be a read error. The chain has TRBV6-5 and TRBJ1-2; TRBD1 is a possible D gene (6 bases). Looked up from germline, CDR1 is MNHEY and CDR2 is SVGAGI. CDR3 length: 12 residues. The CDR3 loop is CASLGTKKGCTF. The CDR3 DNA is TGTGCCAGCCTCGGGACAAAAAAGGGCTGCACCTTC.

The chain joins TRBV27 to TRBJ1-1; D is unresolved. The germline CDR1 and CDR2 sequences are MNHEY and SMNVEV (reference sequence). V was clipped by 8 bases and J by 6 bases, with 10 bases between them. This CDR3 has 11 amino acids. The CDR3 DNA reads TGTGCCAGCCGGGGAGGGTCTGAAGCTTTCTTT. Encoded protein: CASRGGSEAFF.

In its sample, this clone was seen a few times. The rearrangement links TRBV5-1 to TRBJ2-2, with D tentatively TRBD2 (5 bases). Germline CDR1 and CDR2: SGHRS and YFSETQ. CDR3 length: 16 amino acids. V lost 2 bases to trimming and J lost 0 bases, with 11 bases between them. The CDR3 sequence is CASSFGLSTNTGELFF. CDR3 nucleotides: TGCGCCAGCAGCTTTGGACTCTCTACGAACACCGGGGAGCTGTTTTTT.

The V call is TRBV5-6, the J call TRBJ1-1; TRBD1 aligns across 10 bases. The trim removed 3 bases at V and 5 bases at J, leaving 7 bases unmatched. From germline, CDR1 is SGHDT and CDR2 YYEEEE. CDR3 length: 15 amino acids. Here the CDR3 reads CASSSRQGARTEAFF. Here the CDR3 DNA reads TGTGCCAGCAGCTCTAGACAGGGGGCGCGAACTGAAGCTTTCTTT.

This clone was detected only once. The genes are TRBV7-2 and TRBJ1-1, with a weak D call TRBD1 (5 bases). V lost 5 bases to trimming and J lost 3 bases, with 13 bases between them. Per germline, CDR1 SGHTA and CDR2 FQGNSA. The CDR3 spans 14 residues. This chain's CDR3 is CASSRSDRDTEAFF. DNA of the CDR3: TGTGCCAGCAGCCGCTCTGACAGAGACACTGAAGCTTTCTTT.

This clone was picked up one time. The gene calls are TRBV7-2 and TRBJ2-5; 9 bases fit TRBD1. The V segment lost 8 bases and the J segment 1 base; nucleotides outside the gene matches: 11. CDR1 is SGHTA, CDR2 FQGNSA, per germline. This CDR3 is built from 16 residues. The CDR3 loop is CASALRTGVIQETQYF. The DNA of the CDR3 is TGTGCCAGCGCCCTAAGGACAGGGGTAATCCAAGAGACCCAGTACTTC.

This chain links TRBV19 with TRBJ1-1; D is ambiguous. This CDR3 is 14 amino acids long. From germline, CDR1 is LNHDA and CDR2 SQIVND (reference sequence). V was shortened by 5 bases and J by 0 bases, with 10 bases between the two germline ends. The CDR3, as DNA: TGTGCCAGTAGTTGGACGGGGATGAACACTGAAGCTTTCTTT. Residues: CASSWTGMNTEAFF.

The chain links TRBV10-1 to TRBJ1-3; D call uncertain. The ends were cut back, 2 bases at V and 3 bases at J, with 5 bases in the middle. The germline gives CDR1 WNHNN, CDR2 SYGVQD (reference sequence). This CDR3 region has 13 residues. The chain's CDR3 is CASSEAGGNTIYF. The CDR3 nucleotides read TGCGCCAGCAGTGAGGCAGGTGGAAACACCATATATTTT.

The rearrangement links TRBV4-3 to TRBJ1-6, with 9 nucleotides matching TRBD1. The CDR3 consists of 15 residues. J gave up 7 bases and V 0 bases, and 1 base lay outside the gene matches. CDR1 is LGHNA, CDR2 YSLEER, per germline. The CDR3 DNA follows: TGCGCCAGCAGCCAAGATGGGACAGGGAATTCACCCCTCCACTTT. It is translated as CASSQDGTGNSPLHF.

The chain employs TRBV6-5 and TRBJ2-3; D unresolved. The CDR3 has 14 residues. Germline CDR1 MNHEY, CDR2 SVGAGI. V lost 2 bases and J lost 2, with 8 bases in between. CDR3: CASSYTAPTDTQYF. The CDR3 bases are TGTGCCAGCAGTTACACTGCCCCCACAGATACGCAGTATTTT.

A few counts support this clone. V and J are TRBV27 and TRBJ1-4; weak D call: TRBD1 (5 bases). This CDR3 comprises 16 residues. Deletions cut 4 bases from V and 6 bases from J, with 18 bases between. Germline CDR1 and CDR2: MNHEY and SMNVEV (reference sequence). This CDR3 is CASSWTAGRNYEKLFF. The CDR3, as DNA: TGTGCCAGCAGTTGGACGGCAGGGAGGAATTATGAAAAACTGTTTTTT.

The chain has TRBV10-3 and TRBJ1-4; 10 bases fit TRBD1. With V trimmed by 6 bases and J by 3 bases, 7 bases remained unmatched. Germline CDR1 reads ENHRY; CDR2 reads SYGVKD. This CDR3 is 16 amino acids long. CDR3 protein: CAIRAGQGFPNEKLFF. For the CDR3, the DNA is TGTGCCATCAGAGCGGGACAGGGGTTCCCTAATGAAAAACTGTTTTTT.

The rearrangement uses TRBV19 and TRBJ1-2; TRBD1 matches at 9 bases. Germline trimming cut 10 bases from V and 4 bases from J; bases unmatched to any gene: 7. Germline V gene data show CDR1 as LNHDA and CDR2 as SQIVND (reference sequence). This CDR3 has 13 residues. The CDR3: CATQTGGGYGYTF. The CDR3 region has the DNA TGTGCCACCCAAACAGGGGGCGGCTATGGCTACACCTTC.

The gene calls are TRBV6-5 and TRBJ2-4; maybe TRBD2 (5 bases). V lost 4 bases, J lost 10 bases, and 14 bases lay in between. Germline V CDR1 and CDR2: MNHEY, SVGAGI. There are 13 residues in the CDR3. DNA of the CDR3: TGTGCCAGCAGTTCAACGGTCGGAGGAATTCAGTACTTC. Its protein product is CASSSTVGGIQYF.

V is TRBV5-1 and J is TRBJ1-5, with D unresolved. Between the trimmed V and J ends, which lost 0 bases and 7 bases, there was a span of 11 bases. The CDR3 spans 14 residues. Germline lookup yields CDR1 SGHRS and CDR2 YFSETQ. CDR3 region: CASSLDGRRQPQHF. CDR3 coding DNA: TGCGCCAGCAGCTTGGACGGCCGGAGGCAGCCCCAGCATTTT.

The chain carries TRBV4-3 and TRBJ1-5; D remains unclear. Germline V CDR1 and CDR2: LGHNA, YSLEER. The CDR3 extends over 14 amino acids. V gave up 0 bases and J gave up 5 bases, with 8 bases separating them. Here the CDR3 reads CASSQDSEYQPQHF. In nucleotides, the CDR3 is TGCGCCAGCAGCCAAGACTCGGAGTATCAGCCCCAGCATTTT.

The chain recombines TRBV2 with TRBJ2-5; no definite D call. Germline CDR1 is SNHLY and CDR2 is FYNNEI. The length of the CDR3 is 14 residues. The V and J ends lost 6 bases and 1 base respectively, with 12 bases between them. The CDR3 region has the DNA TGTGCCAGCAGGCCCGGGTTGGCCCAAGAGACCCAGTACTTC. It codes for CASRPGLAQETQYF.

The CDR3 region is CASSRTDRGHRETQYF. In DNA form, the CDR3 reads TGTGCCAGCAGTCGAACGGACAGGGGGCATCGGGAGACCCAGTACTTC. This sequence joins TRBV27 and TRBJ2-5, with 11 bases matching TRBD1. The CDR3 is 16 amino acids. With 5 bases clipped from V and 5 bases from J, the junction kept 10 bases outside the gene matches. Germline loops: CDR1 MNHEY, CDR2 SMNVEV (reference sequence).

The J gene is TRBJ1-6, the V gene TRBV5-8, with 7 bases that match TRBD1. The germline V gene encodes CDR1 SGHTS and CDR2 YDEGEE. With V trimmed by 4 bases and J by 7 bases, 8 bases remained unmatched. This CDR3 is 15 amino acids long. The chain's CDR3 is CASSTSTGLNSPLHF. The CDR3 DNA reads TGTGCCAGCAGCACGTCGACAGGGTTAAATTCACCCCTCCACTTT.

This clone came up a few times. The chain recombines TRBV27 with TRBJ1-4; 7 bases line up with TRBD1. The germline V gene has CDR1 MNHEY and CDR2 SMNVEV (reference sequence). The CDR3 consists of 14 residues. V shed 6 bases, J shed 8 bases, and the junction held 9 bases outside the gene matches. CDR3 residues: CASRPNRGGEKLFF. The CDR3 DNA is TGTGCCAGCAGACCTAACAGGGGAGGCGAAAAACTGTTTTTT.

This clone occurred a few times. The chain uses TRBV5-1 and TRBJ2-3; D is perhaps TRBD2 (5 bases). The V end lost 3 bases, the J end lost 6 bases, and 11 bases lay between the germline ends. From germline, CDR1 is SGHRS and CDR2 YFSETQ. The CDR3 sequence is 13 residues long. This CDR3 is CASSSDFQDTQYF. CDR3 in DNA: TGCGCCAGCAGCTCGGACTTTCAGGATACGCAGTATTTT.

V and J are TRBV7-6 and TRBJ2-5, with 8 bases that match TRBD2. The J segment lost 5 bases and the V segment lost 1 base, leaving 6 bases of the junction unmatched. CDR3 size: 15 residues. Germline-derived CDR1 and CDR2 are SGHVS and FNYEAQ. In DNA, the CDR3 is TGTGCCAGCAGCTTAGGTTCCGGGAGGGTGGAGACCCAGTACTTC. Its protein is CASSLGSGRVETQYF.